This T cell receptor (beta chain) was sequenced in a study of cytomegalovirus exposure and HLA in healthy donors. Study-wide findings and caveats: Researchers reported that a few CMV-associated chains were confirmed in vitro as CMV antigen-specific. The authors later found TCR association rates varying by HLA locus, with DRB1 most and HLA-C fewest. Available immune exposure information covered CMV serostatus only.

V was cut by 5 bases and J by 6 bases, with 16 bases left in between. The CDR3 runs to 15 residues. Germline-derived CDR1 and CDR2 are LNHDA and SQIVND (reference sequence). Note on this clone: Antigen specificity is unknown.

Amplification used 60 Vbeta primers and 13 Jbeta primers. Authors' analysis steps: In a later analysis, the count reached about 75 million unique TCR beta chains, with roughly 9.9 million shared. Measured with immunoSEQ multiplex PCR; TCRdb has only the in-frame clones, and not every one. That table gives V, J and clone size, and the DNA gave D and trimming. In the table there are 140,000 to 150,000 clones, just under 70% of which are singletons. The chain carries TRBV19 and TRBJ2-2; tentative D call: TRBD1 (6 bases). The source of this sequence is a man in his sixties in good health and CMV-seronegative. Input material: PBMCs. CDR3 residues: CASSSKPGQPGELFF. The CDR3 coding sequence is TGTGCCAGTAGTTCAAAGCCTGGACAGCCCGGGGAGCTGTTTTTT.